These 23 T cell receptor beta chains were all obtained from the same sample, sequenced in a study of long-term antiretroviral therapy in people with HIV. Samples were assayed with immunoSEQ v3.0 at survey level. Measured with immunoSEQ multiplex PCR; TCRdb has only the in-frame clones, and not every one. The sample includes 9,500 to 15,000 clones, more than 75% of them seen just once. The sequences come from unsorted PBMCs, collected roughly 8.1 years after starting antiretroviral therapy. The receptors were gathered from a man aged 45-65 years with HIV.

In this sample, this clone turned up a few times. This chain uses TRBV7-9 with TRBJ2-7, with TRBD1 identical over 10 bases. Unmatched junction bases numbered 7, after V lost 5 bases and J lost 3 bases. The CDR3 contains 15 residues. Germline assignment: CDR1 SEHNR and CDR2 FQNEAQ (reference sequence). This CDR3 reads CASSTDRGLYYEQYF. In nucleotides, the CDR3 is TGTGCCAGCAGCACAGACAGGGGGCTTTACTACGAGCAGTACTTC.

This clone was seen only a few times. The V call is TRBV2, the J call TRBJ1-1; D is ambiguous. Germline-derived CDR1 and CDR2 are SNHLY and FYNNEI. Trimming pared 1 base from V and 0 bases from J, leaving 9 bases between. This CDR3 contains 15 residues. This CDR3 reads CASSEGIGLNTEAFF. DNA of the CDR3: TGTGCCAGCAGTGAAGGAATTGGCTTGAACACTGAAGCTTTCTTT.

This clone occurred a few times. V usage is TRBV27 and J usage is TRBJ2-5; 9 nucleotides align to TRBD1. V was pared by 5 bases and J by 5 bases, with 12 bases of the junction left unmatched. The germline CDR1 and CDR2 sequences are MNHEY and SMNVEV (reference sequence). The CDR3 extends over 16 amino acids. The CDR3 sequence is CASSLIFTGGDETQYF. CDR3 nucleotides: TGTGCCAGCAGTCTCATTTTTACAGGGGGCGACGAGACCCAGTACTTC.

There are a few counts of this clone. This chain links TRBV18 with TRBJ1-1; no reliable D call. The CDR3 totals 15 residues. Germline values: CDR1 KGHSH, CDR2 LQKENI. With 6 bases removed from V and 3 bases from J, the gap between germline ends came to 17 bases. The chain's CDR3 is CASSPVGGYDTEAFF. In nucleotides, the CDR3 is TGTGCCAGCTCGCCCGTCGGTGGATACGACACTGAAGCTTTCTTT.

The chain links TRBV30 to TRBJ2-6; 11 bases are shared with TRBD1. The CDR3 sequence is 20 residues long. The V segment lost 0 bases and the J segment 0 bases; nucleotides outside the gene matches: 10. Germline V gene lookup returns CDR1 GTSNPN and CDR2 SVGIG (reference sequence). The CDR3 DNA follows: TGTGCCTGGAGTGTTTTTACATGGACAGGGGGCTACTCTGGGGCCAACGTCCTGACTTTC. Its protein is CAWSVFTWTGGYSGANVLTF.

The V and J genes are TRBV6-5 and TRBJ1-1; D may be TRBD1 (6 bases). The CDR3 is 12 residues long. Looked up from germline, CDR1 is MNHEY and CDR2 is SVGAGI. Trimming took 2 bases from V and 7 from J, leaving 8 bases between them. The CDR3 sequence: CASSYQGREAFF. CDR3 coding DNA: TGTGCCAGCAGTTACCAGGGGCGTGAAGCTTTCTTT.

This clone was recorded only once. The V and J genes are TRBV6-1 and TRBJ2-1; no clear D gene. With 0 bases removed from V and 4 bases from J, the gap between germline ends came to 10 bases. This CDR3 has 15 amino acids. Germline V gene data show CDR1 as MNHNS and CDR2 as SASEGT. This CDR3 is CASSEARSPYNEQFF. CDR3 sequence (DNA): TGTGCCAGCAGTGAAGCGAGGTCCCCGTACAATGAGCAGTTCTTC.

The CDR3 is CASSPGEGADGYTF. CDR3 coding DNA: TGTGCCAGCTCACCAGGGGAGGGGGCCGATGGCTACACCTTC. The chain has TRBV18 and TRBJ1-2, with 7 bases fitting TRBD1. CDR3 size: 14 residues. Germline CDR1 reads KGHSH; CDR2 reads LQKENI. V gave up 2 bases and J gave up 6 bases; unmatched junction bases: 6. Together with reference TRBV18 and TRBJ1-2, the CDR3 gives the full variable domain: NAGVMQNPRHLVRRRGQEARLRCSPMKGHSHVYWYRQLPEEGLKFMVYLQKENIIDESGMPKERFSAEFPKEGPSILRIQQVVRGDSAAYFCASSPGEGADGYTFGSGTRLTVV.

This clone has only one observation. The genes are TRBV6-6 and TRBJ1-2; tentative D call: TRBD1 (6 bases). Trimming stripped 10 bases from V and 4 bases from J, with 22 bases between. CDR3 length: 15 amino acids. Germline V gene data show CDR1 as MNHNY and CDR2 as SVGAGI (reference sequence). The CDR3 reads CATTGTLVSRYGYTF. CDR3 DNA: TGTGCCACCACCGGGACATTAGTGTCCCGCTATGGCTACACCTTC.

The chain joins TRBV11-2 to TRBJ2-1, with D perhaps matching TRBD1 (6 bases). Germline CDR1 reads SGHAT; CDR2 reads FQNNGV. This CDR3 has 14 amino acids. Between the trimmed V and J ends, which lost 4 bases and 5 bases, there was a span of 12 bases. As DNA, the CDR3 is TGTGCCAGCAGCTCGTCCAGGGGAAACAATGAGCAGTTCTTC. Protein sequence: CASSSSRGNNEQFF.

The chain combines TRBV6-4 with TRBJ2-6; D remains ambiguous. The CDR3 length is 21 residues. The V gene lost 0 bases and the J gene lost 0 bases, with 21 bases spanning the gap. In germline, CDR1 is MRHNA, CDR2 SNTAGT. CDR3 sequence (DNA): TGTGCCAGCAGTGACTCGATCGGGCCCTCCCTGGCCACCTCTGGGGCCAACGTCCTGACTTTC. Its protein product is CASSDSIGPSLATSGANVLTF.

The chain uses TRBV29-1 and TRBJ1-1, with D possibly being TRBD1 (6 bases). V was pared by 7 bases and J by 3 bases, with 12 bases between. From germline, CDR1 is SQVTM and CDR2 ANQGSEA. There are 12 residues in the CDR3. As DNA, the CDR3 is TGCAGCGACGTGACAGGCGACACTGAAGCTTTCTTT. Translated: CSDVTGDTEAFF. The whole variable domain, remainder taken from reference TRBV29-1 and TRBJ1-1, is SAVISQKPSRDICQRGTSLTIQCQVDSQVTMMFWYRQQPGQSLTLIATANQGSEATYESGFVIDKFPISRPNLTFSTLTVSNMSPEDSSIYLCSDVTGDTEAFFGQGTRLTVV.

The rearrangement links TRBV19 to TRBJ1-5; no firm D call. This CDR3 region has 14 residues. Germline values: CDR1 LNHDA, CDR2 SQIVND (reference sequence). Trimming removed 5 bases from V and 5 bases from J, with 13 bases in between. The DNA of the CDR3 is TGTGCCAGTAGTTCCAAGCGTCCCTATCAGCCCCAGCATTTT. Protein: CASSSKRPYQPQHF.

The rearrangement uses TRBV9 and TRBJ1-5; D is uncertain. The germline gives CDR1 SGDLS, CDR2 YYNGEE. CDR3 length: 11 amino acids. V was pared by 1 base and J by 7 bases, with 3 bases between. The CDR3 DNA follows: TGTGCCAGCAGCGTATGCCAGCCCCAGCATTTT. As protein: CASSVCQPQHF.

This chain uses TRBV30 with TRBJ1-1, with D unresolved. Per germline, CDR1 GTSNPN and CDR2 SVGIG (reference sequence). The V and J ends lost 0 bases and 6 bases respectively, with 8 bases between them. The CDR3 length is 12 residues. The CDR3 DNA sequence: TGTGCCTGGAGTGTAGGGTGGGCTGAAGCTTTCTTT. It yields the protein CAWSVGWAEAFF.

This clone was observed a single time. The chain carries TRBV5-6 and TRBJ1-2; no reliable D call. This CDR3 is built from 16 residues. Germline V gene data show CDR1 as SGHDT and CDR2 as YYEEEE. Trimming removed 6 bases from V and 7 bases from J, with 25 bases in between. The CDR3, as DNA: TGTGCCAGCAACACTCGGAACAGACTCTTAGCGGGTGGCTACACCTTC. Translation: CASNTRNRLLAGGYTF.

Only one count was recorded for this clone. The V call is TRBV11-2, the J call TRBJ2-1, with 7 bases lining up with TRBD2. CDR1 and CDR2 (germline): SGHAT, FQNNGV. The ends lost 5 bases at V and 10 bases at J; junction bases unmatched: 8. There are 13 residues in the CDR3. CDR3 bases: TGTGCCAGCAGCCCCCCGGGGGGTTGGGAGCAGTTCTTC. Its protein is CASSPPGGWEQFF.

The chain joins TRBV10-3 to TRBJ2-7; D perhaps matches TRBD1 (7 bases). V was cut by 10 bases and J by 6 bases, with 19 bases left in between. CDR1 is ENHRY, CDR2 SYGVKD, per germline. This CDR3 has 13 residues. The CDR3 protein is CASFGGGRGEQYF. For the CDR3, the DNA is TGTGCCAGTTTTGGAGGGGGCAGGGGCGAGCAGTACTTC.

The rearrangement joins TRBV7-8 to TRBJ1-1; D is undetermined. The CDR3 extends over 19 amino acids. Trimming took 5 bases from V and 1 from J, leaving 26 bases between them. Germline V gives CDR1 SGHVS, CDR2 FQNEAQ. CDR3 nucleotides: TGTGCCAGCAGCCTCCCTTCGGAAGACTGGGATAGGGCGAACACTGAAGCTTTCTTT. This encodes CASSLPSEDWDRANTEAFF.

About this clone itself: In the same sample, other DNA sequences code for this CDR3. V and J are TRBV27 and TRBJ2-7; D not resolved. Germline CDR1 and CDR2: MNHEY and SMNVEV (reference sequence). Trimming stripped 2 bases from V and 2 bases from J, with 7 bases between. The CDR3 has 13 amino acids. This CDR3 is CASSLNPTYEQYF. The CDR3 DNA follows: TGTGCCAGCAGTTTAAACCCAACCTACGAGCAGTACTTC.

The chain has TRBV27 and TRBJ2-7; 7 bases agree with TRBD1. The germline V gene has CDR1 MNHEY and CDR2 SMNVEV (reference sequence). The CDR3 is 15 amino acids. V was pared by 6 bases and J by 1 base, with 9 bases of the junction left unmatched. In DNA form, the CDR3 reads TGTGCCAGCAGAACTGTACAGGGGTTATCCTACGAGCAGTACTTC. Translating gives CASRTVQGLSYEQYF.

Only a few counts were recorded for this clone. The J gene is TRBJ1-1, the V gene TRBV14; no definite D call. The V and J ends lost 3 bases and 1 base respectively, with 12 bases between them. Germline CDR1 is SGHDN and CDR2 is FVKESK. The CDR3 has 15 residues. This CDR3 is CASSHRITRNTEAFF. The DNA for the CDR3 is TGTGCCAGCAGCCATCGGATCACAAGGAACACTGAAGCTTTCTTT. Full variable domain (missing parts from reference TRBV14 and TRBJ1-1): EAGVTQFPSHSVIEKGQTVTLRCDPISGHDNLYWYRRVMGKEIKFLLHFVKESKQDESGMPNNRFLAERTGGTYSTLKVQPAELEDSGVYFCASSHRITRNTEAFFGQGTRLTVV.

The CDR3 is CASSISTGVWDTQYF. The CDR3 region has the DNA TGTGCCAGTAGTATCTCGACAGGTGTTTGGGATACGCAGTATTTT. This chain joins TRBV19 and TRBJ2-3; D perhaps matches TRBD1 (6 bases). CDR3 size: 15 residues. V was shortened by 3 bases and J by 6 bases, with 16 bases between the two germline ends. Germline CDR1 LNHDA, CDR2 SQIVND (reference sequence).